This T cell receptor beta chain stems from a study of blood T cell repertoires in COVID-19 (dated by TCRdb to about 2020). Looking at the study overall: Collaborator samples came from the United States, Italy and Spain and covered acute and convalescent phases of COVID-19. The dataset comprised deeply sampled blood TCRbeta repertoires from subjects exposed to, actively infected with, or recovered from COVID-19. Sample metadata almost always included a de-identified subject ID, COVID-19 status, age in years and sex. Where available, HLA class I and class II types were obtained from metadata supplied by the sample provider rather than from assay-based typing. The material from the prospective study consisted of cDNA or gDNA derived from T cells, B-cell-depleted T cells, or PBMCs. The repertoires were released in a freely available public database meant as a resource for research on the immune response to SARS-CoV-2. Samples were obtained from the ongoing ImmuneRACE study (first 160 participants) and from 1,254 subjects provided by 6 global collaborators. Paper-wide results and their limitations: The amount of clinical and demographic metadata varied by source and participant and was provided uncurated.

Sequences LNHNV (CDR1) and YYDKDF (CDR2) are obtained from the germline V gene (reference sequence). The CDR3 runs 14 amino acids, cysteine and phenylalanine included. Of all the DNA, just the CDR3 is kept, 42 bases in frame from base 1. V was cut back by 0 bases and J by 3 bases, leaving a gap of 9 bases between them. One collaborating source in Seattle enrolled patients during active infection and followed them longitudinally through the course of disease. Whole blood was collected in K2EDTA tubes by collaborating institutions according to the institutions' own protocols. For TCRbeta analysis, collaborators shipped samples in one of three forms: frozen whole blood, isolated PBMCs, or DNA extracted from either of those sample types. In the case of this clone: Its antigen is still unknown. Per-nucleotide qualities are absent, and no much larger clonotype sits a single base away.

TCRbeta CDR3 regions were amplified from genomic DNA by means of the immunoSEQ Assay, a bias-controlled multiplex PCR. As for how the authors treated the data: Nucleated cell counts per sample were estimated from amplification of reference gene primers within the assay. To quantify the absolute abundance of each unique TCRbeta CDR3 rearrangement, sequence reads were collapsed and filtered. For each sample, productive Simpson clonality was calculated as the square root of Simpson's diversity index across productive rearrangements. The source is immuneACCESS, and TCRdb retained only in-frame sequences with V and J called. Part of the clones is not carried over; for the studies checked, unresolved V genes explain less than half of this, and the remainder is unexplained. From that table come the V and J calls and clone size; the DNA was used to work out D and trimming. This sample is represented by about 130,000 clones; roughly nine tenths of them were singletons. The ten largest account for 3.5% to 5.5% of the sample.

The TCR sequence derives from a man in his sixties with COVID-19, enrolled during active disease. The rearrangement combines TRBV15 with TRBJ2-7, and possibly TRBD1, on 6 matching bases. Material: peripheral blood. DNA sequence: TGTGCCACCAGCAGAGATTGGACAGACTACGAGCAGTACTTC. Its coded protein is CATSRDWTDYEQYF.